This T cell receptor beta chain derives from a study of T cell responses to AZD1222 COVID-19 vaccine. For this clone: Its target is not known.

Study observations and caveats: Without day 14 samples, only post-peak T cell repertoires were studied. Reportedly, close to half of spike-specific TCRs are directed against unmutated variant regions.

TCRdb keeps only in-frame clones here, not all; method: immunoSEQ multiplex PCR. Here the sample spans approximately 120,000 clones, approximately 90% being singletons. This CDR3 has 15 amino acids. Germline V gene sequence: CDR1 SGHNT, CDR2 YYREEE (reference sequence). V shed 4 bases and J shed 2 bases, with 15 bases lying between them. V usage is TRBV5-4 and J usage is TRBJ1-1, with D possibly TRBD1 on 6 matching bases. Sequencing was performed on peripheral blood, taken on day 0 of MenACWY control vaccination. The source of this sequence is an adult in good health. The CDR3 DNA reads as TGTGCCAGCAGCAGCAGGGGTTTCGGAAACACTGAAGCTTTCTTT. It yields the protein CASSSRGFGNTEAFF. Variable domain in full (rest from reference TRBV5-4 and TRBJ1-1): ETGVTQSPTHLIKTRGQQVTLRCSSQSGHNTVSWYQQALGQGPQFIFQYYREEENGRGNFPPRFSGLQFPNYSSELNVNALELDDSALYLCASSSRGFGNTEAFFGQGTRLTVV.